This T cell receptor (beta chain) stems from a study of neurological immune-mediated disorders. This clonotype was seen repeatedly, ten times or more. The making of cDNA relied on 5'RACE with 10-nucleotide random UMIs. Each CDR3 protein gets one entry after TCRdb re-called the 5' RACE reads with MiXCR. The table has some 46,000 distinct CDR3 sequences, about 9.3% seen once; the top ten hold about 5%. The clonotype originates from an older man with HTLV-1-associated myelopathy (HAM/TSP). Sequenced material: PBMCs.

In DNA form, the CDR3 reads TGTGCCAGCAGTTTCGAAGCGGGAGCCAAAAACATTCAGTACTTC. Protein sequence: CASSFEAGAKNIQYF. The rearrangement joins TRBV28 to TRBJ2-4, with D perhaps TRBD2 (6 bases). Germline assignment: CDR1 MDHEN and CDR2 SYDVKM. V was cut by 3 bases and J by 0 bases, with 9 bases left in between. The CDR3 runs 15 residues.